This entry describes one T cell receptor (beta chain). As yet, its antigen is unknown. CDR1 is MNHEY and CDR2 is SMNVEV in the germline V gene (reference sequence). Losses at the gene ends were 3 bases for V and 3 bases for J; bases not matched to a gene: 2. This CDR3 is built from 13 residues. Only CD45RO-negative cells positively selected for CCR7 counted as naive CD8 cells, so terminally differentiated effector memory CD45RA+ cells were excluded. Each of the donors was a healthy adult who was HIV-negative and had not had a recent acute infection or vaccination. The sample comes from a study of shared clonotypes between healthy human individuals. On the study more broadly: CD4 naive cells filled three plates per donor, CD4 memory three, CD8 naive two and CD8 memory one. Regarding the study as a whole: Larger estimated richness was generally seen in naive subsets than in memory subsets.

Around 220 ng DNA, 25,000 to 30,000 T cell genomes, went into each sorted-subset replicate PCR. Sequencing used immunoSEQ multiplex PCR; TCRdb keeps in-frame clones, though not all of them. The repertoire consists of some 1,900,000 clones, with roughly 94% occurring once and the leading ten covering 1.2%. This rearrangement joins TRBV27 to TRBJ2-7; 7 bases fit TRBD2. The sequenced material came from naive CD8+ T cells sorted from blood. This clonotype was obtained from a young man in good health. The CDR3 DNA sequence: TGTGCCAGCAGTTTCCAGCGGGACTACGAGCAGTACTTC. This sequence encodes CASSFQRDYEQYF.